The rows below give T cell receptor beta chains drawn from one sample of a study of OX40 agonist ivuxolimab in advanced cancers. TCRdb's table, derived via immunoSEQ multiplex PCR, lists solely in-frame clones and lacks some. The sample carries 50,000 to 80,000 clones, about 89% recorded once. Specimen: CD4+ or CD8+ T cells sorted from blood, collected in a trial of the OX40 agonist ivuxolimab. The receptors were gathered from an adult with an advanced solid tumor such as melanoma, head and neck, liver or kidney cancer. The CDR3 runs from the conserved cysteine through the conserved F or W. A D gene is named only where the DNA matches it firmly.

j_call: TRBJ1-5; d_call: NA; v_call: TRBV19; cdr3_aa: CASNRDGSHQPQHF; cdr3_nt: TGTGCCAGCAACCGGGACGGAAGTCATCAGCCCCAGCATTTT
j_call: TRBJ2-6; d_call: TRBD1; v_call: TRBV28; cdr3_aa: CASSSIRDRVGSVLTF; cdr3_nt: TGTGCCAGCAGTTCAATCCGGGACAGGGTGGGCAGCGTCCTGACTTTC
j_call: TRBJ2-2; d_call: TRBD2; v_call: TRBV30; cdr3_aa: CAWGGLAGVTGELFF; cdr3_nt: TGTGCCTGGGGCGGACTAGCGGGAGTCACCGGGGAGCTGTTTTTT
j_call: TRBJ2-7; d_call: NA; v_call: TRBV6-1; cdr3_aa: CASIRWESSEQYF; cdr3_nt: TGTGCCAGCATTCGGTGGGAGAGTAGCGAGCAGTACTTC
j_call: TRBJ1-2; d_call: TRBD1; v_call: TRBV5-1; cdr3_aa: CASSLEPTGRGYGYTF; cdr3_nt: TGCGCCAGCAGCTTGGAGCCGACAGGGAGGGGCTATGGCTACACCTTC
j_call: TRBJ1-5; d_call: NA; v_call: TRBV7-9; cdr3_aa: CASSLGSFSNQPQHF; cdr3_nt: TGTGCCAGCAGCCTCGGGTCCTTTAGCAATCAGCCCCAGCATTTT
j_call: TRBJ2-3; d_call: NA; v_call: TRBV18; cdr3_aa: CASSHTSVVASTDTQYF; cdr3_nt: TGTGCCAGCTCACACACCTCGGTGGTAGCTAGCACAGATACGCAGTATTTT
j_call: TRBJ2-3; d_call: TRBD1; v_call: TRBV2; cdr3_aa: CASSEQGVNTDTQYF; cdr3_nt: TGTGCCAGCAGTGAACAGGGGGTCAACACAGATACGCAGTATTTT
j_call: TRBJ2-1; d_call: TRBD2; v_call: TRBV28; cdr3_aa: CASSLIVAGPKGREQFF; cdr3_nt: TGTGCCAGCAGCCTCATAGTAGCGGGACCTAAGGGAAGAGAGCAGTTCTTC
j_call: TRBJ2-1; d_call: TRBD2; v_call: TRBV7-9; cdr3_aa: CASSFSAGGPSEQFF; cdr3_nt: TGTGCCAGCAGCTTTTCAGCGGGAGGGCCCAGTGAGCAGTTCTTC
j_call: TRBJ2-1; d_call: TRBD2; v_call: TRBV7-3; cdr3_aa: CASSPRTSGRLNEQFF; cdr3_nt: TGTGCCAGCAGCCCCAGGACTAGCGGGAGGTTGAATGAGCAGTTCTTC